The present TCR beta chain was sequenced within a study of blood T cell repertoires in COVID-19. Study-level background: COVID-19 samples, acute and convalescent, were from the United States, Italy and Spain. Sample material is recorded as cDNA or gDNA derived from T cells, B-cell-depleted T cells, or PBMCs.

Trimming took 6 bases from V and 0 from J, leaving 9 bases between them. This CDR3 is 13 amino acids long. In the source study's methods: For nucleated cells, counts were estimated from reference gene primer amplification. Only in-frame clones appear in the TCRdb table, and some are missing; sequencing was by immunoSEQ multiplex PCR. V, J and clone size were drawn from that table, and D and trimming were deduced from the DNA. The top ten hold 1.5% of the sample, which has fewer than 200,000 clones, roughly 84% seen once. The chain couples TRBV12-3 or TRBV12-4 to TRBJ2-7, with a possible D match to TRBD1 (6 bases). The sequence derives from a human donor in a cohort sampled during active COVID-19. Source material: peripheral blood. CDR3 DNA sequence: TGTGCCAGCAGCCGGGACACCTCCTACGAGCAGTACTTC. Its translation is CASSRDTSYEQYF.